The 17 T cell receptor beta chains below come from one sample, sequenced in a study of regulatory T cells in long-lasting Graves disease. Time point noted: newly diagnosed GD, antithyroid drugs for less than 3 months. The TCR library used RNA extracted from PBMCs. Library construction for TCR beta used iRepertoire HTBI primers and Arm-PCR of CDR3 regions. TCRdb re-called the multiplex PCR reads with MiXCR, one entry per CDR3 protein. The table has a few hundred thousand distinct CDR3 sequences, roughly 14% seen once. The sample was also linked to a second study, of T cells in Graves' hyperthyroidism and ophthalmopathy.

The sequencing here drew on peripheral blood mononuclear cells (PBMCs), taken at new diagnosis, from a patient treated with antithyroid drugs. These receptors were obtained from a man aged 25-40 years with Graves disease.

The chain couples TRBV18 to TRBJ2-5, with D maybe TRBD1 (5 bases). The CDR3 covers 14 residues. Germline V gene sequence: CDR1 KGHSH, CDR2 LQKENI. The V and J ends lost 3 bases and 4 bases respectively, with 12 bases between them. The CDR3 sequence: CASSPPPQGETQYF. CDR3 coding DNA: TGTGCCAGCTCACCTCCCCCCCAGGGAGAGACCCAGTACTTC. Using reference TRBV18 and TRBJ2-5 for the parts outside the CDR3, the full variable domain is NAGVMQNPRHLVRRRGQEARLRCSPMKGHSHVYWYRQLPEEGLKFMVYLQKENIIDESGMPKERFSAEFPKEGPSILRIQQVVRGDSAAYFCASSPPPQGETQYFGPGTRLLVL.

Details on this clonotype: Possible read error: a much larger clone is one base away. The genes are TRBV5-8 and TRBJ2-5; D is unclear. The germline V gene has CDR1 SGHTS and CDR2 YDEGEE. The CDR3 extends over 16 amino acids. The ends were cut back, 0 bases at V and 11 bases at J, with 23 bases in the middle. CDR3 DNA: TGTGCCAGCAGCTTGGGTGTATTTAGCTCCTACAATGAGCAGTACTTC. Translated: CASSLGVFSSYNEQYF. Variable domain in full (rest from reference TRBV5-8 and TRBJ2-5): EAGVTQSPTHLIKTRGQQATLRCSPISGHTSVYWYQQALGLGLQFLLWYDEGEERNRGNFPPRFSGRQFPNYSSELNVNALELEDSALYLCASSLGVFSSYNEQYFGPGTRLLVL.

As to this clonotype: One junction end disagrees with the germline gene, perhaps due to a read error. This chain uses TRBV7-4 with TRBJ1-3; D gene unclear. The length of the CDR3 is 14 residues. The germline V gene encodes CDR1 SGHVT and CDR2 SQSDAQ. CDR3 bases: TGTGCCAGCAGTCTTGGTATCTCTGGAGACACCATATATTTT. It is translated as CASSLGISGDTIYF.

This clonotype was seen repeatedly, ten times or more. The chain uses TRBV18 and TRBJ2-2, with D perhaps TRBD2 (6 bases). CDR3 length: 16 residues. With 6 bases removed from V and 0 bases from J, the gap between germline ends came to 14 bases. Germline V gene lookup returns CDR1 KGHSH and CDR2 LQKENI. CDR3 nucleotide sequence: TGTGCCAGCTCTCCTAGCGCAAGTACGAACACCGGGGAGCTGTTTTTT. It is translated as CASSPSASTNTGELFF.

This clonotype was detected many times. The chain employs TRBV12-3 or TRBV12-4 and TRBJ2-5, with D hard to call. The CDR3 length is 13 residues. V shed 3 bases and J shed 3 bases, with 8 bases lying between them. CDR3 coding DNA: TGTGCCAGCAGTTTGACTCAAGAAGAGACCCAGTACTTC. Residues: CASSLTQEETQYF.

J is TRBJ2-5 and V is TRBV10-3, with a possible D match to TRBD2 (5 bases). Germline CDR1 ENHRY, CDR2 SYGVKD. The CDR3 sequence is 15 residues long. V was cut by 2 bases and J by 4 bases, with 14 bases left in between. CDR3 DNA sequence: TGTGCCATCAGTGAGCTGCAGGAGGCCCCAGAGACCCAGTACTTC. Protein sequence: CAISELQEAPETQYF.

The V and J genes are TRBV20-1 and TRBJ1-2; possibly TRBD1 for D (6 bases). Germline CDR1 and CDR2: DFQATT and SNEGSKA (reference sequence). V lost 3 bases and J 2 bases, leaving 10 bases between the germline ends. This CDR3 is built from 13 residues. The CDR3 reads CSARRTVNYGYTF. The CDR3 DNA reads TGCAGTGCTAGGAGGACAGTCAACTATGGCTACACCTTC.

CDR3 sequence (DNA): TGTGCCAGTAGTTGGGGGCCTAGCGCCTACGAGCAGTACTTC. Translating gives CASSWGPSAYEQYF. This chain joins TRBV19 and TRBJ2-7; D assignment may be TRBD1 or TRBD2 (6 bases each). V was pared by 5 bases and J by 2 bases, with 13 bases between. The CDR3 runs 14 residues. Germline assignment: CDR1 LNHDA and CDR2 SQIVND (reference sequence).

This clonotype was seen ten or more times. The J gene is TRBJ2-7, the V gene TRBV20-1, with 9 bases aligning to TRBD1. CDR1 is DFQATT and CDR2 is SNEGSKA in the germline V gene (reference sequence). The CDR3 is 14 residues long. The ends lost 3 bases at V and 1 base at J; junction bases unmatched: 4. CDR3: CSARKGQGSYEQYF. CDR3 sequence (DNA): TGCAGTGCTAGGAAGGGACAGGGATCCTACGAGCAGTACTTC.

This clonotype has more than one count but fewer than ten. V and J are TRBV29-1 and TRBJ2-7; 7 bases map to TRBD2. The V segment lost 7 bases and the J segment 2 bases; nucleotides outside the gene matches: 8. Germline lookup yields CDR1 SQVTM and CDR2 ANQGSEA. The CDR3 runs 13 residues. The chain's CDR3 is CSGGGFLPYEQYF. The CDR3, as DNA: TGCAGCGGGGGGGGTTTCCTTCCCTACGAGCAGTACTTC.

The chain carries TRBV7-9 and TRBJ2-7; 9 bases agree with TRBD2. The CDR3 is 15 amino acids. Germline V gives CDR1 SEHNR, CDR2 FQNEAQ (reference sequence). The V and J ends lost 5 bases and 2 bases, in that order; junction bases with no gene match: 7. The CDR3 sequence is CASSAASGATYEQYF. The CDR3, as DNA: TGTGCCAGCAGCGCCGCTAGCGGGGCTACCTACGAGCAGTACTTC. The variable domain in full, completed from reference TRBV7-9 and TRBJ2-7, reads DTGVSQNPRHKITKRGQNVTFRCDPISEHNRLYWYRQTLGQGPEFLTYFQNEAQLEKSRLLSDRFSAERPKGSFSTLEIQRTEQGDSAMYLCASSAASGATYEQYFGPGTRLTVT.

The chain uses TRBV28 and TRBJ1-4; no clear D. Germline values: CDR1 MDHEN, CDR2 SYDVKM. V dropped 9 bases and J dropped 8 bases, with 10 bases sitting between them. The CDR3 loop spans 11 amino acids. CDR3 sequence reads: CASRVGEKLFF. CDR3 in DNA: TGTGCCAGTAGGGTAGGGGAAAAACTGTTTTTT.

V usage is TRBV29-1 and J usage is TRBJ2-2; D may match TRBD1 or TRBD2 (5 bases each). Looked up from germline, CDR1 is SQVTM and CDR2 is ANQGSEA. Trimming pared 7 bases from V and 1 base from J, leaving 10 bases between. The CDR3 sequence is 13 residues long. In DNA, the CDR3 is TGCAGCGCCGAGAGGGGGAACACCGGGGAGCTGTTTTTT. Its protein is CSAERGNTGELFF.

The CDR3 DNA sequence: TGTGCCAGCAGTGAAGCTCGGACAGGGGCGAATGAGCAGTTCTTC. Its protein product is CASSEARTGANEQFF. The chain links TRBV2 to TRBJ2-1; 9 bases align to TRBD1. Germline CDR1 reads SNHLY; CDR2 reads FYNNEI. V dropped 0 bases and J dropped 7; count of bases not matched to a gene: 4. The CDR3 extends over 15 amino acids.

The gene calls are TRBV29-1 and TRBJ1-1, with TRBD1 as a possible D gene (6 bases). V was trimmed by 6 bases and J by 4 bases, leaving 12 bases between them. The CDR3 has 12 amino acids. Germline values: CDR1 SQVTM, CDR2 ANQGSEA. The CDR3 DNA follows: TGCAGCGTGAACAGGGTTGGCACTGAAGCTTTCTTT. Its translation: CSVNRVGTEAFF.

This clonotype was seen many times. The chain links TRBV7-9 to TRBJ2-7; unclear D gene. The germline V gene encodes CDR1 SEHNR and CDR2 FQNEAQ (reference sequence). CDR3 length: 14 amino acids. Trimming shortened V by 3 bases and J by 3 bases, and 12 bases separated the two germline ends. The CDR3 nucleotides are TGTGCCAGCAGCTTCCTTGAAGCAGGCTACGAGCAGTACTTC. Its translation: CASSFLEAGYEQYF. The full variable domain, rest sourced from reference TRBV7-9 and TRBJ2-7, is DTGVSQNPRHKITKRGQNVTFRCDPISEHNRLYWYRQTLGQGPEFLTYFQNEAQLEKSRLLSDRFSAERPKGSFSTLEIQRTEQGDSAMYLCASSFLEAGYEQYFGPGTRLTVT.

Ten or more counts support this clonotype. The rearrangement uses TRBV7-2 and TRBJ2-7, with a tentative D call TRBD1 (7 bases). Deletions cut 3 bases from V and 0 bases from J, with 15 bases between. This CDR3 has 16 amino acids. Germline V gives CDR1 SGHTA, CDR2 FQGNSA. Here the CDR3 reads CASSFQGGVISYEQYF. Written as DNA, the CDR3 is TGTGCCAGCAGCTTCCAGGGGGGCGTAATCTCCTACGAGCAGTACTTC.